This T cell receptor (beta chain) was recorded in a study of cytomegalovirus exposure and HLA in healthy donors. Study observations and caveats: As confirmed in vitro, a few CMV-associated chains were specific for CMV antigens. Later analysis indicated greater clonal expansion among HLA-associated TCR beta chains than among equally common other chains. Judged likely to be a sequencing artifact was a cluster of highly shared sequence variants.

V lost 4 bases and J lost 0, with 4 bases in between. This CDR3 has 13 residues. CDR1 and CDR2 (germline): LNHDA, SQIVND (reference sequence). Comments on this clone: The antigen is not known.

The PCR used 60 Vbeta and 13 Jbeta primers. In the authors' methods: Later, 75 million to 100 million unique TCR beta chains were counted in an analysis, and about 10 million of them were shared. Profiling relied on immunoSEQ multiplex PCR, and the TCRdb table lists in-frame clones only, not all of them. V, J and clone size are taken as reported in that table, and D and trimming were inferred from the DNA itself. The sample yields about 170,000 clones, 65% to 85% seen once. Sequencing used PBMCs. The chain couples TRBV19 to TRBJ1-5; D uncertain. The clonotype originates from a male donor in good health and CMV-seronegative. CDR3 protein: CASSTFSNQPQHF. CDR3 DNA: TGTGCCAGTAGTACTTTTAGCAATCAGCCCCAGCATTTT.